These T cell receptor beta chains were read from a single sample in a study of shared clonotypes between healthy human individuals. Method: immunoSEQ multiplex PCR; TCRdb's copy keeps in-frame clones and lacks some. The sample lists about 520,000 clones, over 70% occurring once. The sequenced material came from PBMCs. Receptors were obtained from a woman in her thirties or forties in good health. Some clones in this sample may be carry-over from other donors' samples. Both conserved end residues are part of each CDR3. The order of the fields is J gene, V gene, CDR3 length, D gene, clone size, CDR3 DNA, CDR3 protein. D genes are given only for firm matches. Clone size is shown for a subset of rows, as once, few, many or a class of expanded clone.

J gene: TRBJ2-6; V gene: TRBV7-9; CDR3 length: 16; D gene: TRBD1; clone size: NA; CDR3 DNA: TGTGCCAGCAGCCCGGACAGGGGGCTTGGGGCCAACGTCCTGACTTTC; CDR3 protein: CASSPDRGLGANVLTF
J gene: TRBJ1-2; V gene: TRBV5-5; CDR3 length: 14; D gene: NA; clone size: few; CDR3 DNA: TGTGCCAGCAGCTTGGTTCCGGGGAGCTATGGCTACACCTTC; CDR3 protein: CASSLVPGSYGYTF
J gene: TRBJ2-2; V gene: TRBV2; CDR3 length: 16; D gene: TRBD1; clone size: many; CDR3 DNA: TGTGCCAGCAGTGGTACAGGGGGCGCAAACACCGGGGAGCTGTTTTTT; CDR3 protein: CASSGTGGANTGELFF
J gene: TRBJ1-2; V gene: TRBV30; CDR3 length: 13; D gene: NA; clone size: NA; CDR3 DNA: TGTGCCTGGAGTGTAGAGTCGAACTATGGCTACACCTTC; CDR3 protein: CAWSVESNYGYTF
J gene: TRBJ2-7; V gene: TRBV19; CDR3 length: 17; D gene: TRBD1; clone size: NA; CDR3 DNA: TGTGCCAGTAGTGGGGGACTTGGACAGGGAAGCTCCTACGAGCAGTACTTC; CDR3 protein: CASSGGLGQGSSYEQYF
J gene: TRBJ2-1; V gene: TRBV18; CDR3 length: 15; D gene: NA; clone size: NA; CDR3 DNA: TGTGCCAGCTCACCACCAACCTCTAGCGCCGTTGAGCAGTTCTTC; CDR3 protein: CASSPPTSSAVEQFF
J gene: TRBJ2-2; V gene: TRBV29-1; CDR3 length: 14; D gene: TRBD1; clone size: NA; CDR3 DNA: TGCAGCGTTCAGACAGGGGGCACCCCCGGGGAGCTGTTTTTT; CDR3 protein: CSVQTGGTPGELFF
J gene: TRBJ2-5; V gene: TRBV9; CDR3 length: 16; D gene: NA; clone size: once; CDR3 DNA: TGTGCCAGCAGCGTCTCCGAGGGACTTATCCAAGAGACCCAGTACTTC; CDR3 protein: CASSVSEGLIQETQYF
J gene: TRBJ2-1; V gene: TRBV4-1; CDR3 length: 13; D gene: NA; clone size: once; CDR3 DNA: TGCGCCAGCAGCCATCTCGGGGCGGAGCAACAGTTCTTC; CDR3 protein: CASSHLGAEQQFF
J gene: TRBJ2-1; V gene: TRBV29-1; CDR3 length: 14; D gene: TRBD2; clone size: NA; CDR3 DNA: TGCAGCGTTGGAAGGACTAGCGAGTACAATGAGCAGTTCTTC; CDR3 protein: CSVGRTSEYNEQFF
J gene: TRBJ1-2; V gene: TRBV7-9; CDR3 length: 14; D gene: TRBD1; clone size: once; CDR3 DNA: TGTGCCAGCAGCTTACAAGGGGGCCGGTATGGCTACACCTTC; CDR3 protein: CASSLQGGRYGYTF
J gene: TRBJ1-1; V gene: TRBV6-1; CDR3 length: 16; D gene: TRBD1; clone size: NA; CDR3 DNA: TGTGCCAGCAGTGCCCGGGACAGCGCCCTACACACTGAAGCTTTCTTT; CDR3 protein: CASSARDSALHTEAFF
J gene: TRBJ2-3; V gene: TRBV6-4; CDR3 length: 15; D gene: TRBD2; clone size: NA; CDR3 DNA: TGTGCCACGTCAGCGGGGGACTCTAGCACAGATACGCAGTATTTT; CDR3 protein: CATSAGDSSTDTQYF
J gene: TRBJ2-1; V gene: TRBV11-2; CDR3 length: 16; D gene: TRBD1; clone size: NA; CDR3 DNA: TGTGCCAGCAGCAATCAGGACAGGGACCCCTACAATGAGCAGTTCTTC; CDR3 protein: CASSNQDRDPYNEQFF
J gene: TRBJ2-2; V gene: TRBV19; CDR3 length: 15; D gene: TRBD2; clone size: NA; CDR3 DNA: TGTGCCAGTAGCAAGACTAGCGGGAGTCCCGGGGAGCTGTTTTTT; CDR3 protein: CASSKTSGSPGELFF
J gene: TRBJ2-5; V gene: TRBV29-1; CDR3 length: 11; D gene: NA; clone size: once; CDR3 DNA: TGCAGCGTGGGAACCCAAGAGACCCAGTACTTC; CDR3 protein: CSVGTQETQYF
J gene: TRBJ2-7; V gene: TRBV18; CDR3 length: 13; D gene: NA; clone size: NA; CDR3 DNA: TGTGCCAGCTCACCACAAAGGAATTACGAGCAGTACTTC; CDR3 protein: CASSPQRNYEQYF
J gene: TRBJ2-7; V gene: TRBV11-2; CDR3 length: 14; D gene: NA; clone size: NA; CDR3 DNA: TGTGCCAGCACCCCATTAGGGCTACCCTACGAGCAGTACTTC; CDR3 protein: CASTPLGLPYEQYF
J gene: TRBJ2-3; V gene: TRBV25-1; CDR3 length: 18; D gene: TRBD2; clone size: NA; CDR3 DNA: TGTGCCAGCAGTGATCTGGGACTAGCGGGAGCTGGGGCAGATACGCAGTATTTT; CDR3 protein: CASSDLGLAGAGADTQYF
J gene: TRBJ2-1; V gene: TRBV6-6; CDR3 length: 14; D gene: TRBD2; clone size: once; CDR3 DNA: TGTGCCAGCAGTAGGGGGACTAGCGGGCATGAGCAGTTCTTC; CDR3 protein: CASSRGTSGHEQFF
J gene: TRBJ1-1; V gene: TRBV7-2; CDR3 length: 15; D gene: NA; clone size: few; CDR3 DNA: TGTGCCAGCAGCTTAGGAGACAGGAGGAACACTGAAGCTTTCTTT; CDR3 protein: CASSLGDRRNTEAFF
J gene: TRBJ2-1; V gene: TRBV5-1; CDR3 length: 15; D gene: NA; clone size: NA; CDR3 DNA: TGCGCCAGCAGCTTGCGGCTAGCGCAAAACAATGAGCAGTTCTTC; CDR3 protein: CASSLRLAQNNEQFF
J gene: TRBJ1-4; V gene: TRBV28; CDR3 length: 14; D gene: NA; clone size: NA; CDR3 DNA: TGTGCCAGCAGTTCCCCAGGGGATGGTGAAAAACTGTTTTTT; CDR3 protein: CASSSPGDGEKLFF
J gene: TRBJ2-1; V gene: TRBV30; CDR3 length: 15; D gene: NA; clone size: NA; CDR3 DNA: TGTGCCTGGAGCCCAGACTGGCGGGATCCCCATGAGCAGTTCTTC; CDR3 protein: CAWSPDWRDPHEQFF
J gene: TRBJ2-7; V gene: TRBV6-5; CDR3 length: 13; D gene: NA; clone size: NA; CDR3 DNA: TGTGCCAGCAGTTATCCAGGGGCGCAGGAGCAGTACTTC; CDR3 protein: CASSYPGAQEQYF
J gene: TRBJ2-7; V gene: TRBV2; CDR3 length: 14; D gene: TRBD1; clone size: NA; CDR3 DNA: TGTGCCAGCACCGAGGGGGCCCTGGTCTACGAGCAGTACTTC; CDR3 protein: CASTEGALVYEQYF
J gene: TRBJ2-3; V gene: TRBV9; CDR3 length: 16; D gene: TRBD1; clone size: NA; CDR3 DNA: TGTGCCAGCAGCGTAGCTCCTCCAGGGGGAGAGGATACGCAGTATTTT; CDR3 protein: CASSVAPPGGEDTQYF
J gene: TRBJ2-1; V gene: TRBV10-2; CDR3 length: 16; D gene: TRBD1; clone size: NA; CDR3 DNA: TGCGCCAGCAGTGAGGGACAGGGGTTTTACTACAATGAGCAGTTCTTC; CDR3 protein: CASSEGQGFYYNEQFF
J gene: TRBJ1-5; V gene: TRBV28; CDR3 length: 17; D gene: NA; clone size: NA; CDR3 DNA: TGTGCCAGCAGCAGAGCTCATGGGCAGTATAGCAATCAGCCCCAGCATTTT; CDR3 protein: CASSRAHGQYSNQPQHF
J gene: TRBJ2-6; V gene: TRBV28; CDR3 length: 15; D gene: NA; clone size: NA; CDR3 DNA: TGTGCCGCCAGCGGACCCGACTCTGGGGCCAACGTCCTGACTTTC; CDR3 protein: CAASGPDSGANVLTF
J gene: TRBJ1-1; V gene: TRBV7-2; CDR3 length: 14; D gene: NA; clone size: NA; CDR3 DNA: TGTGCCAGCAGCTTGCCGGGGTCGTACACTGAAGCTTTCTTT; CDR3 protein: CASSLPGSYTEAFF
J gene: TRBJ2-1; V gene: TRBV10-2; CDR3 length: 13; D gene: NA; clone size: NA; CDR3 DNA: TGCGCCAGCAGTACCGGCCCCTACAATGAGCAGTTCTTC; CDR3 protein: CASSTGPYNEQFF
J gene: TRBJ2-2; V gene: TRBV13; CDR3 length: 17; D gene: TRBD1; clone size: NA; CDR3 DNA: TGTGCCAGCAGCTTCGTCCGGACAGGGGTAAACACCGGGGAGCTGTTTTTT; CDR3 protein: CASSFVRTGVNTGELFF
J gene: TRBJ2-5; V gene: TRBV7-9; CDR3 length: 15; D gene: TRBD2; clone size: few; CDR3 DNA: TGTGCCAGCAGCCTAGCGGGAGGGGGGCAAGAGACCCAGTACTTC; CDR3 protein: CASSLAGGGQETQYF
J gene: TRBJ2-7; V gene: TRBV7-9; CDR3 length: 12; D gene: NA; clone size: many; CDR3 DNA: TGTGCCAGCAGCTTAGCGGTATCCGAGCAGTACTTC; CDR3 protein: CASSLAVSEQYF
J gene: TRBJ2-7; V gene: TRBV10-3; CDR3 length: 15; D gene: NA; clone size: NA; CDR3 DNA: TGTGCCATCAGCCCACAGGGTTCAACCACCTACGAGCAGTACTTC; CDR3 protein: CAISPQGSTTYEQYF
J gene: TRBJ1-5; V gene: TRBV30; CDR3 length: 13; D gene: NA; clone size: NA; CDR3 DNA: TGTGCCTGGAGTGTCTCCCCCAATCAGCCCCAGCATTTT; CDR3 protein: CAWSVSPNQPQHF
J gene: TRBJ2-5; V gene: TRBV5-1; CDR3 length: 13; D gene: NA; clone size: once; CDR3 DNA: TGCGCCAGCAGCTTAACAGCCCAAGAGACCCAGTACTTC; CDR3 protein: CASSLTAQETQYF
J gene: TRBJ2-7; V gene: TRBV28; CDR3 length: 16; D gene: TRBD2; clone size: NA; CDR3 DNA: TGTGCCAGCAGCCACTATCCTAGCGGGAGGTCGAATGAGCAGTACTTC; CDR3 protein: CASSHYPSGRSNEQYF
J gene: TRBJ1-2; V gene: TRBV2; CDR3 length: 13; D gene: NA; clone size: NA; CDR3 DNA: TGTGCCAGCAGGGGGGGCGGGACGCCAGGCTACACCTTC; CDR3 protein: CASRGGGTPGYTF
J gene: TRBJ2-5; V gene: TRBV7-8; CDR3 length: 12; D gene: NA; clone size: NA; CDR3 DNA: TGTGCCAGCAGCTCCCGGGCGGGAAGTCCCCACTTC; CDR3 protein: CASSSRAGSPHF
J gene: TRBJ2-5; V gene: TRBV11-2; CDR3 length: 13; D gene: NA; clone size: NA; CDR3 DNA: TGTGCCAGCAGCCCCGGGAGTGGGGAGACCCAGTACTTC; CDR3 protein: CASSPGSGETQYF
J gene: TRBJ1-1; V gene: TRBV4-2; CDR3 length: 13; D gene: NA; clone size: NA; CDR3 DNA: TGTGCCAGCAGCCAACCCCGGGACGGGGAAGCTTTCTTT; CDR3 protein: CASSQPRDGEAFF
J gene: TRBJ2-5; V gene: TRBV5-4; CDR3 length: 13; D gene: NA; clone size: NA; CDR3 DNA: TGTGCCAGCAGCTTGGGTAGGGAACAGACCCAGTACTTC; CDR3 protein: CASSLGREQTQYF
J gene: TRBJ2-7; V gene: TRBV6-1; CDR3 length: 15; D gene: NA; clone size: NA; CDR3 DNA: TGTGCCAGCAGTGAAGCGGCGCTTTCGAACTACGAGCAGTACTTC; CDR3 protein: CASSEAALSNYEQYF
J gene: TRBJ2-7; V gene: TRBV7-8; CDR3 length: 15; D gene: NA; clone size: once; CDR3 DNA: TGTGCCAGCAGCAAAACTCAGGGTTTCATGGACGAGCAGTACTTC; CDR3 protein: CASSKTQGFMDEQYF
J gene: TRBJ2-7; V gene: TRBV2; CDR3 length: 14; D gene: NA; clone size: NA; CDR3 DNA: TGTGCCAGCAGGGATACCTCAAACTCCTACGAGCAGTACTTC; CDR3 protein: CASRDTSNSYEQYF
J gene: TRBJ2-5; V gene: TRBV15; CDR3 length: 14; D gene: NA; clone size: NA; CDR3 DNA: TGTGCCACCAGCAGAGATTCAGGCCAAGAGACCCAGTACTTC; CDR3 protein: CATSRDSGQETQYF
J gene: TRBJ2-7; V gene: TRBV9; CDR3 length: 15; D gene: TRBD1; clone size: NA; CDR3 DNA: TGTGCCAGCAGCACAACCGGGACAGGGCCCTACGAGCAGTACTTC; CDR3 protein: CASSTTGTGPYEQYF
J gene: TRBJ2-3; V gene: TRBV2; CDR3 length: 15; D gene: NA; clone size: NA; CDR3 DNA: TGTGCCAGCAGTGAAGCTGAAGGCGTCACAGATACGCAGTATTTT; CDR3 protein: CASSEAEGVTDTQYF
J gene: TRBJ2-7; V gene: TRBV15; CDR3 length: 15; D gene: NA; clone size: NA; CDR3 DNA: TGTGCCACCAGCAGAGATCCGGTTATGGCTTACGAGCAGTACTTC; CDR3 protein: CATSRDPVMAYEQYF
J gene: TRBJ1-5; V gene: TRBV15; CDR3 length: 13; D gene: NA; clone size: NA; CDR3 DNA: TGTGCCACCAGCAGAGATAACGGTCAGCCCCAGCATTTT; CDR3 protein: CATSRDNGQPQHF
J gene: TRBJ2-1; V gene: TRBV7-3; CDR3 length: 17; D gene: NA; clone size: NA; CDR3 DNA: TGTGCCAGCAGCTTAAAGGGCGGGATGGGCTCCTACAATGAGCAGTTCTTC; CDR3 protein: CASSLKGGMGSYNEQFF
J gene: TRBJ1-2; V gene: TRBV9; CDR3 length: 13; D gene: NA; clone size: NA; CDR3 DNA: TGTGCCAGCAGCGACAGGCCGGATTATGGCTACACCTTC; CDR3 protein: CASSDRPDYGYTF
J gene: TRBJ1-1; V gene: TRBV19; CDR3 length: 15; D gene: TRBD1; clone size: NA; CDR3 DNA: TGTGCCAGTAGCACACAGGGGAAAGGGACCACTGAAGCTTTCTTT; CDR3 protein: CASSTQGKGTTEAFF
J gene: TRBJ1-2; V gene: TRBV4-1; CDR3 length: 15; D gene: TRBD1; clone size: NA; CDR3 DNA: TGCGCCAGCAGCCAGGGAGGGACAGCCTACTATGGCTACACCTTC; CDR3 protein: CASSQGGTAYYGYTF
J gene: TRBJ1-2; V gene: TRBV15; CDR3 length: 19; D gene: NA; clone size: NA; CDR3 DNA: TGTGCCACCAGCAGAGATGTACCTACTCGGGGATGGGATGTTCATGGCTACACCTTC; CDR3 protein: CATSRDVPTRGWDVHGYTF
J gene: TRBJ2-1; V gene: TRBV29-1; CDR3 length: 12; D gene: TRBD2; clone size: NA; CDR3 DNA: TGCAGCGTGGGTAGCGGGAGGCATGAGCAGTTCTTC; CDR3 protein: CSVGSGRHEQFF